The rows below give T cell receptor beta chains drawn from one sample of a study of T cells after yellow fever vaccination. Using its own MiXCR run on the 5' RACE reads, TCRdb lists one record per CDR3 protein. Among 400,000 to 650,000 distinct CDR3 sequences listed, less than 25% were seen once. Sequences were derived from PBMCs, sampled approximately 22 days after the first yellow fever vaccination. The receptors shown here come from a man aged 18 to 30 who received the YFV17D yellow fever vaccine. The CDR3 runs from the conserved cysteine through the conserved F or W. Fields, in order: V gene, D gene, clone size, J gene, CDR3 length, CDR3 protein, CDR3 DNA. A D gene is named only where the DNA matches it firmly. Rows give clone size only sometimes, using once, few, many, or a class for an expanded clone.

TRBV20-1	TRBD1	NA	TRBJ1-1	13	CRPGQGASTEAFF	TGCAGACCAGGACAGGGGGCGAGCACTGAAGCTTTCTTT
TRBV2	NA	few	TRBJ2-3	14	CASSNQGLGDTQYF	TGTGCCAGCAGTAACCAGGGTCTCGGGGATACGCAGTATTTT
TRBV11-2	NA	NA	TRBJ1-1	13	CASSPGRLTEAFF	TGTGCCAGCAGCCCCGGACGGCTCACTGAAGCTTTCTTT
TRBV20-1	NA	NA	TRBJ2-1	12	CSAESNNNEQFF	TGCAGTGCCGAGTCCAATAACAATGAGCAGTTCTTC
TRBV4-3	NA	many	TRBJ2-6	16	CASSQDAGTGANVLTF	TGCGCCAGCAGCCAAGATGCCGGTACCGGGGCCAACGTCCTGACTTTC
TRBV3-1	TRBD2	few	TRBJ2-7	14	CASSPDGGVREQYF	TGTGCCAGCAGCCCCGATGGGGGGGTTCGCGAGCAGTACTTC
TRBV28	NA	NA	TRBJ2-6	12	CASTAGANVLTF	TGTGCCAGCACAGCCGGGGCCAACGTCCTGACTTTC
TRBV4-2	TRBD2	NA	TRBJ2-7	16	CASSPRLAGGPYEQYF	TGTGCCAGCAGCCCCAGACTAGCGGGGGGCCCCTACGAGCAGTACTTC
TRBV6-1	TRBD2	NA	TRBJ2-1	14	CASSPTAGGNEQFF	TGTGCCAGCAGCCCCACAGCGGGGGGCAATGAGCAGTTCTTC
TRBV4-1	TRBD1	NA	TRBJ2-5	15	CASSETQGTGETQYF	TGCGCCAGCAGCGAAACACAGGGGACGGGAGAGACCCAGTACTTC
TRBV5-1	TRBD1	NA	TRBJ2-5	14	CASSPGQLLETQYF	TGCGCCAGCAGCCCGGGACAGCTTTTGGAGACCCAGTACTTC
TRBV20-1	NA	NA	TRBJ2-3	13	CSATRVGTDTQYF	TGCAGTGCCACGAGGGTTGGTACAGATACGCAGTATTTT
TRBV15	NA	NA	TRBJ2-2	15	CATSRAVWVAGELFF	TGTGCCACCAGCAGAGCGGTTTGGGTAGCCGGGGAGCTGTTTTTT
TRBV4-3	NA	NA	TRBJ2-7	16	CASKSGLDTLLDEQYF	TGCGCCAGCAAGTCGGGTTTAGACACCTTACTTGACGAGCAGTACTTC
TRBV10-3	NA	NA	TRBJ2-5	13	CAIGQPSGWTQYF	TGTGCCATTGGACAGCCCAGCGGGTGGACCCAGTACTTC
TRBV30	NA	NA	TRBJ1-5	13	CAWSVGHPQPQHF	TGTGCCTGGAGTGTAGGGCACCCGCAGCCCCAGCATTTT
TRBV25-1	NA	NA	TRBJ1-5	13	CASNGHSNQPQHF	TGTGCCAGCAACGGGCATAGCAATCAGCCCCAGCATTTT
TRBV7-6	NA	NA	TRBJ1-1	14	CASTPGKVHTEAFF	TGTGCCAGCACTCCGGGGAAAGTCCACACTGAAGCTTTCTTT
TRBV20-1	NA	NA	TRBJ1-6	14	CSAQRGGVSSPLHF	TGCAGTGCCCAAAGGGGCGGGGTTAGTTCACCCCTCCACTTT
TRBV12-3/TRBV12-4	NA	few	TRBJ1-5	12	CASKQGTRPQHF	TGTGCCAGCAAACAGGGTACGCGGCCCCAGCATTTT
TRBV7-2	NA	NA	TRBJ2-5	15	CASSFLGWGQETQYF	TGTGCCAGCAGCTTCCTAGGGTGGGGGCAAGAGACCCAGTACTTC
TRBV4-3	NA	few	TRBJ2-7	16	CASSQESAGNSYEQYF	TGCGCCAGCAGCCAAGAGTCGGCGGGGAACTCCTACGAGCAGTACTTC
TRBV20-1	NA	NA	TRBJ2-5	11	CSARLTETQYF	TGCAGTGCTAGACTTACCGAGACCCAGTACTTC
TRBV20-1	NA	NA	TRBJ1-4	12	CSARESNEKLFF	TGCAGTGCTAGGGAGTCTAATGAAAAACTGTTTTTT
TRBV29-1	TRBD2	few	TRBJ2-1	14	CSVLAGLSYNEQFF	TGCAGCGTGCTAGCGGGGCTTTCCTACAATGAGCAGTTCTTC
TRBV6-5	NA	NA	TRBJ1-1	15	CASSYPNSQNTEAFF	TGTGCCAGCAGTTACCCTAACTCACAAAACACTGAAGCTTTCTTT
TRBV4-3	NA	NA	TRBJ2-2	14	CASSQETAFGELFF	TGCGCCAGCAGCCAGGAGACCGCCTTCGGGGAGCTGTTTTTT
TRBV5-1	TRBD1	NA	TRBJ2-2	14	CGSRHRGPTGELFF	TGCGGCAGCCGTCACAGGGGTCCGACCGGGGAGCTGTTTTTT
TRBV7-2	NA	many	TRBJ2-7	15	CASRAGPTTIHEQYF	TGTGCCAGCAGGGCGGGACCCACAACTATCCACGAGCAGTACTTC